This is a list of T cell receptor beta chains from one sample in a study of blood T cell repertoires in COVID-19. Produced via immunoSEQ multiplex PCR; TCRdb's table is partial and in-frame only. The data hold around 170,000 clones, with 86% observed a single time. The sequenced material came from peripheral blood. Every receptor here comes from a man aged 45-65 years with active or convalescent COVID-19. CDR3s include the opening cysteine and the closing phenylalanine or tryptophan. The order of the fields is V gene, J gene, D gene, clone size, CDR3 protein, CDR3 DNA. A D gene is named only where the DNA matches it firmly. Clone size appears in some rows only: once, few, many, or a class for an expanded clone.

V gene: TRBV18; J gene: TRBJ1-1; D gene: NA; clone size: once; CDR3 protein: CASSEIGTEAFF; CDR3 DNA: TGTGCCAGCTCTGAGATCGGCACTGAAGCTTTCTTT
V gene: TRBV6-5; J gene: TRBJ1-2; D gene: TRBD1; clone size: once; CDR3 protein: CASSLTSGQPIYGYTF; CDR3 DNA: TGTGCCAGCAGTTTAACCTCGGGACAGCCGATCTATGGCTACACCTTC
V gene: TRBV2; J gene: TRBJ2-7; D gene: TRBD1; clone size: few; CDR3 protein: CASSERTGGSHEQYF; CDR3 DNA: TGTGCCAGCAGTGAAAGGACAGGGGGGTCCCACGAGCAGTACTTC
V gene: TRBV5-1; J gene: TRBJ2-7; D gene: NA; clone size: NA; CDR3 protein: CASSLSSTYEQYF; CDR3 DNA: TGCGCCAGCAGCTTAAGTAGTACCTACGAGCAGTACTTC
V gene: TRBV14; J gene: TRBJ2-7; D gene: NA; clone size: NA; CDR3 protein: CASSQVAGGGGEQYF; CDR3 DNA: TGTGCCAGCAGCCAAGTTGCCGGGGGAGGAGGGGAGCAGTACTTC
V gene: TRBV4-3; J gene: TRBJ2-7; D gene: NA; clone size: once; CDR3 protein: CASSQGPQGMGEQYF; CDR3 DNA: TGCGCCAGCAGCCAAGGACCACAGGGAATGGGCGAGCAGTACTTC
V gene: TRBV5-1; J gene: TRBJ2-3; D gene: NA; clone size: NA; CDR3 protein: CASSSGTGPRTDTQYF; CDR3 DNA: TGCGCCAGCAGCTCCGGGACTGGCCCCCGCACAGATACGCAGTATTTT
V gene: TRBV7-2; J gene: TRBJ1-5; D gene: NA; clone size: NA; CDR3 protein: CASSSTGGQPQHF; CDR3 DNA: TGTGCCAGCAGCTCCACTGGGGGCCAGCCCCAGCATTTT
V gene: TRBV29-1; J gene: TRBJ2-1; D gene: TRBD2; clone size: NA; CDR3 protein: CSVEPGLPYNEQFF; CDR3 DNA: TGCAGCGTTGAACCGGGACTACCTTACAATGAGCAGTTCTTC
V gene: TRBV11-3; J gene: TRBJ2-7; D gene: TRBD1; clone size: NA; CDR3 protein: CASSLAGQGNEQYF; CDR3 DNA: TGTGCCAGCAGCTTAGCGGGACAGGGAAACGAGCAGTACTTC
V gene: TRBV20-1; J gene: TRBJ2-1; D gene: NA; clone size: NA; CDR3 protein: CSAASERRFF; CDR3 DNA: TGCAGTGCCGCTAGTGAGCGTCGGTTCTTC
V gene: TRBV19; J gene: TRBJ2-2; D gene: NA; clone size: many; CDR3 protein: CASSKQGRELFF; CDR3 DNA: TGTGCCAGTAGTAAGCAGGGCAGGGAGCTGTTTTTT
V gene: TRBV28; J gene: TRBJ2-7; D gene: NA; clone size: NA; CDR3 protein: CASSSYGRGSTPEYF; CDR3 DNA: TGTGCCAGCAGTTCCTATGGACGGGGTTCAACTCCGGAGTACTTC
V gene: TRBV9; J gene: TRBJ2-5; D gene: NA; clone size: NA; CDR3 protein: CASSVLGRQETQYF; CDR3 DNA: TGTGCCAGCAGCGTACTCGGCAGGCAAGAGACCCAGTACTTC
V gene: TRBV15; J gene: TRBJ1-5; D gene: NA; clone size: NA; CDR3 protein: CATSRHRDTNQPQHF; CDR3 DNA: TGTGCCACCAGCAGACACCGGGACACTAATCAGCCCCAGCATTTT
V gene: TRBV3-1/TRBV3-2; J gene: TRBJ2-3; D gene: TRBD2; clone size: NA; CDR3 protein: CASSLPGGGTNTQYF; CDR3 DNA: TGTGCCAGCAGCCTACCTGGCGGGGGGACCAATACGCAGTATTTT
V gene: TRBV5-1; J gene: TRBJ1-2; D gene: NA; clone size: NA; CDR3 protein: CASRQTGRTNYGYTF; CDR3 DNA: TGCGCCAGCAGACAAACAGGGCGTACTAACTATGGCTACACCTTC
V gene: TRBV5-1; J gene: TRBJ1-6; D gene: NA; clone size: NA; CDR3 protein: CASSLASPAALHF; CDR3 DNA: TGCGCCAGCAGCTTGGCCAGTCCCGCGGCCCTCCACTTT
V gene: TRBV7-9; J gene: TRBJ1-1; D gene: NA; clone size: NA; CDR3 protein: CASRLGGELFEAFF; CDR3 DNA: TGTGCCAGCAGATTAGGGGGGGAACTTTTTGAAGCTTTCTTT
V gene: TRBV9; J gene: TRBJ2-1; D gene: NA; clone size: NA; CDR3 protein: CASSPGDRSFYNEQFF; CDR3 DNA: TGTGCCAGCAGCCCTGGAGACAGGAGTTTTTACAATGAGCAGTTCTTC
V gene: TRBV4-1; J gene: TRBJ1-3; D gene: NA; clone size: once; CDR3 protein: CASSKQTEGNTIYF; CDR3 DNA: TGCGCCAGCAGTAAACAGACAGAAGGAAACACCATATATTTT
V gene: TRBV4-2; J gene: TRBJ1-1; D gene: NA; clone size: NA; CDR3 protein: CATSQDWGGVAEAFF; CDR3 DNA: TGTGCCACCAGCCAAGATTGGGGGGGGGTGGCTGAAGCTTTCTTT
V gene: TRBV5-4; J gene: TRBJ1-3; D gene: NA; clone size: NA; CDR3 protein: CASSSDRLPSGNTIYF; CDR3 DNA: TGTGCCAGCAGCTCAGACAGGTTACCTTCTGGAAACACCATATATTTT
V gene: TRBV12-3/TRBV12-4; J gene: TRBJ1-1; D gene: NA; clone size: NA; CDR3 protein: CASRVRENTEAFF; CDR3 DNA: TGTGCCAGCAGGGTCCGGGAGAACACTGAAGCTTTCTTT
V gene: TRBV5-1; J gene: TRBJ1-4; D gene: TRBD1; clone size: few; CDR3 protein: CASSLAGTGEKLFF; CDR3 DNA: TGCGCCAGCAGCTTGGCCGGGACAGGGGAAAAACTGTTTTTT
V gene: TRBV5-1; J gene: TRBJ1-1; D gene: NA; clone size: NA; CDR3 protein: CASSLDSSHTEAFF; CDR3 DNA: TGCGCCAGCAGCCTGGACAGCTCCCACACTGAAGCTTTCTTT
V gene: TRBV29-1; J gene: TRBJ1-3; D gene: TRBD1; clone size: NA; CDR3 protein: CSVDAERTGTIYF; CDR3 DNA: TGCAGCGTTGATGCAGAGAGGACAGGCACCATATATTTT
V gene: TRBV12-3/TRBV12-4; J gene: TRBJ1-3; D gene: NA; clone size: NA; CDR3 protein: CASSEWGNTIYF; CDR3 DNA: TGTGCCAGCAGCGAGTGGGGAAACACCATATATTTT
V gene: TRBV19; J gene: TRBJ1-5; D gene: NA; clone size: NA; CDR3 protein: CASSIVQDNQPQHF; CDR3 DNA: TGTGCCAGTAGTATAGTTCAGGACAATCAGCCCCAGCATTTT
V gene: TRBV18; J gene: TRBJ1-1; D gene: NA; clone size: NA; CDR3 protein: CASSPTGMNTEAFF; CDR3 DNA: TGTGCCAGCTCACCAACGGGGATGAACACTGAAGCTTTCTTT
V gene: TRBV7-2; J gene: TRBJ2-5; D gene: TRBD1; clone size: NA; CDR3 protein: CASSPGTGETQYF; CDR3 DNA: TGTGCCAGCAGCCCTGGGACAGGGGAGACCCAGTACTTC
V gene: TRBV10-3; J gene: TRBJ2-1; D gene: NA; clone size: NA; CDR3 protein: CAISEVKTGEQFF; CDR3 DNA: TGTGCCATCAGTGAGGTGAAAACAGGTGAGCAGTTCTTC
V gene: TRBV24-1; J gene: TRBJ1-1; D gene: NA; clone size: NA; CDR3 protein: CATMSQGNTEAFF; CDR3 DNA: TGTGCCACCATGTCCCAGGGGAACACTGAAGCTTTCTTT
V gene: TRBV2; J gene: TRBJ2-1; D gene: TRBD1; clone size: NA; CDR3 protein: CASSASSGQVNRLEQFF; CDR3 DNA: TGTGCCAGCAGCGCCTCGTCGGGACAGGTAAATAGGTTGGAGCAGTTCTTC
V gene: TRBV10-2; J gene: TRBJ2-3; D gene: NA; clone size: NA; CDR3 protein: CASRIGPGKSVDTQYF; CDR3 DNA: TGCGCCAGCAGGATAGGGCCAGGGAAGTCCGTAGATACGCAGTATTTT
V gene: TRBV9; J gene: TRBJ2-3; D gene: TRBD2; clone size: NA; CDR3 protein: CASSVDRARGGTQYF; CDR3 DNA: TGTGCCAGCAGCGTAGACCGAGCGCGGGGGGGTACGCAGTATTTT
V gene: TRBV5-6; J gene: TRBJ2-5; D gene: TRBD1; clone size: NA; CDR3 protein: CASRLQGAGETQYF; CDR3 DNA: TGTGCCAGCAGATTACAGGGGGCTGGAGAGACCCAGTACTTC
V gene: TRBV18; J gene: TRBJ1-3; D gene: NA; clone size: NA; CDR3 protein: CASSPPITAGNTIYF; CDR3 DNA: TGTGCCAGCTCACCACCAATAACAGCCGGAAACACCATATATTTT
V gene: TRBV6-5; J gene: TRBJ2-2; D gene: NA; clone size: NA; CDR3 protein: CASSYSHSTGELFF; CDR3 DNA: TGTGCCAGCAGTTACTCTCACAGCACCGGGGAGCTGTTTTTT
V gene: TRBV4-1; J gene: TRBJ1-1; D gene: NA; clone size: NA; CDR3 protein: CASASDRLVLDTEAFF; CDR3 DNA: TGCGCCAGCGCTTCCGATCGCCTAGTGTTGGACACTGAAGCTTTCTTT
V gene: TRBV7-2; J gene: TRBJ2-3; D gene: TRBD2; clone size: NA; CDR3 protein: CASSLKFVAGGPGTDTQYF; CDR3 DNA: TGTGCCAGCAGCTTAAAGTTTGTAGCGGGGGGGCCGGGCACAGATACGCAGTATTTT
V gene: TRBV18; J gene: TRBJ2-3; D gene: NA; clone size: NA; CDR3 protein: CASSPPSIDTQYF; CDR3 DNA: TGTGCCAGCTCACCACCGTCAATAGATACGCAGTATTTT
V gene: TRBV11-1; J gene: TRBJ2-7; D gene: NA; clone size: NA; CDR3 protein: CASSLVSGLYEQYF; CDR3 DNA: TGTGCCAGCAGCTTAGTATCTGGCCTCTACGAGCAGTACTTC
V gene: TRBV29-1; J gene: TRBJ2-7; D gene: NA; clone size: NA; CDR3 protein: CSVEYRVQYF; CDR3 DNA: TGCAGCGTTGAGTACAGGGTCCAGTACTTC
V gene: TRBV28; J gene: TRBJ1-1; D gene: TRBD1; clone size: NA; CDR3 protein: CASSSPGGPNTEAFF; CDR3 DNA: TGTGCCAGCAGTTCTCCAGGGGGCCCTAACACTGAAGCTTTCTTT
V gene: TRBV25-1; J gene: TRBJ1-1; D gene: NA; clone size: NA; CDR3 protein: CASSVRGSNTEAFF; CDR3 DNA: TGTGCCAGCAGTGTCAGAGGGTCGAACACTGAAGCTTTCTTT
V gene: TRBV5-1; J gene: TRBJ2-2; D gene: NA; clone size: NA; CDR3 protein: CASSSAYGFTGELFF; CDR3 DNA: TGCGCCAGCAGCTCCGCTTACGGGTTCACCGGGGAGCTGTTTTTT
V gene: TRBV5-1; J gene: TRBJ2-1; D gene: NA; clone size: NA; CDR3 protein: CASSLTGLLVNEQFF; CDR3 DNA: TGCGCCAGCAGCTTGACAGGATTACTCGTCAATGAGCAGTTCTTC
V gene: TRBV11-3; J gene: TRBJ2-5; D gene: NA; clone size: NA; CDR3 protein: CASSPPGQNQETQYF; CDR3 DNA: TGTGCCAGCAGTCCCCCCGGACAGAACCAAGAGACCCAGTACTTC
V gene: TRBV6-5; J gene: TRBJ2-7; D gene: TRBD1; clone size: NA; CDR3 protein: CASTGLDRASYEQYF; CDR3 DNA: TGTGCCAGCACGGGCCTAGACAGGGCATCCTACGAGCAGTACTTC
V gene: TRBV9; J gene: TRBJ2-3; D gene: TRBD1; clone size: NA; CDR3 protein: CASSPRDRGLGTDTQYF; CDR3 DNA: TGTGCCAGCAGCCCAAGGGACAGGGGTCTTGGCACAGATACGCAGTATTTT
V gene: TRBV18; J gene: TRBJ1-5; D gene: TRBD1; clone size: NA; CDR3 protein: CASSQFSGGTQPQHF; CDR3 DNA: TGTGCCAGCTCACAGTTTTCAGGGGGGACTCAGCCCCAGCATTTT
V gene: TRBV3-1/TRBV3-2; J gene: TRBJ1-2; D gene: NA; clone size: NA; CDR3 protein: CASSQASLGYTF; CDR3 DNA: TGTGCCAGCAGCCAAGCTTCGTTAGGCTACACCTTC